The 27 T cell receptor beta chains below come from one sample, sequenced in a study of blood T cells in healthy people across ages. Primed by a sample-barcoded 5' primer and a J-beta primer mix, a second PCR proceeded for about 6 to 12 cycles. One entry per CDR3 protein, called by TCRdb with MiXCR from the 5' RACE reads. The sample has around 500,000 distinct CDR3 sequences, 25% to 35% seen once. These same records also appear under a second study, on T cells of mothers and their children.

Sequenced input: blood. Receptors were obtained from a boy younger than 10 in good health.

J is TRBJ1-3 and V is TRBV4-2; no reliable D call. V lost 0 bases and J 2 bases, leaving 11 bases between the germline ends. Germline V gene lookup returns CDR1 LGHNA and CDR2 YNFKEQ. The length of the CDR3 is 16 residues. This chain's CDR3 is CASSQDRARAGNTIYF. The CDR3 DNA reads TGTGCCAGCAGCCAAGATAGGGCAAGGGCTGGAAACACCATATATTTT.

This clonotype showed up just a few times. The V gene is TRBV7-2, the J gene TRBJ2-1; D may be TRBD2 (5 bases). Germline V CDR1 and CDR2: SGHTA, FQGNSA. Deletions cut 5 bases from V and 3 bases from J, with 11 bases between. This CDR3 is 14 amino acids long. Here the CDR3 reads CASSPAVGYNEQFF. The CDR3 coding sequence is TGTGCCAGCAGCCCAGCGGTTGGCTACAATGAGCAGTTCTTC.

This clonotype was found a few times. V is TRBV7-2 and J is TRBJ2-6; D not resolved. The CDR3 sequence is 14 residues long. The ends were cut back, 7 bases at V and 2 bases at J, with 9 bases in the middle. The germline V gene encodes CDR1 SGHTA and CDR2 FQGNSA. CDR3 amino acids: CASMPSPGANVLTF. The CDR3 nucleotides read TGTGCCAGCATGCCTAGTCCTGGGGCCAACGTCCTGACTTTC.

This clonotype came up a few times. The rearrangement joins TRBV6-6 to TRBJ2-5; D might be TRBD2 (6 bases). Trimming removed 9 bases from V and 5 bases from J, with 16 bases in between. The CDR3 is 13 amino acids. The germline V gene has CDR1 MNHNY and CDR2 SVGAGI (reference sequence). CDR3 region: CASRSSGGETQYF. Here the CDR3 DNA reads TGTGCCAGTCGGTCTTCTGGAGGGGAGACCCAGTACTTC.

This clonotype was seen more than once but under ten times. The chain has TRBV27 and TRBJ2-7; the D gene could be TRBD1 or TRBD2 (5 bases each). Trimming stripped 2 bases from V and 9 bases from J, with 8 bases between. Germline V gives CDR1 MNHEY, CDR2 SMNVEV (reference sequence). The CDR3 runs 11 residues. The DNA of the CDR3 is TGTGCCAGCAGTTTAATGGGGGTGCAGTACTTC. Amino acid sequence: CASSLMGVQYF.

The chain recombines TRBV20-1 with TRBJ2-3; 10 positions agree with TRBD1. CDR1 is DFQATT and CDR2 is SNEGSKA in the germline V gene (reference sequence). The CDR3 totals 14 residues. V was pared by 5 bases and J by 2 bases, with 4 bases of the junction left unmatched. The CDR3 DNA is TGCAGTGCTGGGGGACAGGGGATCACAGATACGCAGTATTTT. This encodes CSAGGQGITDTQYF.

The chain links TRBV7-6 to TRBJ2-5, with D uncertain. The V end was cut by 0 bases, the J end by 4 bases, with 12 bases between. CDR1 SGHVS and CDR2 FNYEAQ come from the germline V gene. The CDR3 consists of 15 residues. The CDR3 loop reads CASSLAPTGPETQYF. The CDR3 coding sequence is TGTGCCAGCAGCTTAGCCCCGACTGGCCCAGAGACCCAGTACTTC.

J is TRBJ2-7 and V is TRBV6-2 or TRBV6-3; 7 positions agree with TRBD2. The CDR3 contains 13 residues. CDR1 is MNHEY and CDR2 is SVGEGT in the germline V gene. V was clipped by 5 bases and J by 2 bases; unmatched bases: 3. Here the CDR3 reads CASSGRGTYEQYF. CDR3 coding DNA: TGTGCCAGCAGTGGGCGGGGGACCTACGAGCAGTACTTC.

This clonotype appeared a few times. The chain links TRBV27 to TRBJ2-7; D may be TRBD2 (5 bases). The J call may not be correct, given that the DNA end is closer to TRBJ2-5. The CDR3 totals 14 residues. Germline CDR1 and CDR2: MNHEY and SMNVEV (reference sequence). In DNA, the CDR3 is TGTGCCAGCAGTTACGTGGGAGTGGGGGAGACCCAGTACTTC. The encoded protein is CASSYVGVGETQYF.

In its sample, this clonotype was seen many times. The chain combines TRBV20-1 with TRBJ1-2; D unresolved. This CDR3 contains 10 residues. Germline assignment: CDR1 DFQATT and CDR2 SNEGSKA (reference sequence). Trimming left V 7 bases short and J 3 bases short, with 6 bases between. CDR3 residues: CSVQDYGYTF. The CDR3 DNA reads TGCAGTGTCCAGGACTATGGCTACACCTTC.

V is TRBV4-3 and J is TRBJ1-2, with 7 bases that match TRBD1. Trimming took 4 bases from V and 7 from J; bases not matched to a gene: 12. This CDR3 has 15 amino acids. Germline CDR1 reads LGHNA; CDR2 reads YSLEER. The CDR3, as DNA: TGCGCCAGCAGCCGAGATCCAGGGGGGGGTGGTGGCTACACCTTC. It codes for CASSRDPGGGGGYTF.

In DNA form, the CDR3 reads TGTGCCAGCTTTTCGACAGGGGGGTACCAAGAGACCCAGTACTTC. This encodes CASFSTGGYQETQYF. The genes are TRBV7-8 and TRBJ2-5; 9 bases are a match to TRBD1. This CDR3 has 15 residues. V was clipped by 8 bases and J by 0 bases; unmatched bases: 7. The germline CDR1 and CDR2 sequences are SGHVS and FQNEAQ.

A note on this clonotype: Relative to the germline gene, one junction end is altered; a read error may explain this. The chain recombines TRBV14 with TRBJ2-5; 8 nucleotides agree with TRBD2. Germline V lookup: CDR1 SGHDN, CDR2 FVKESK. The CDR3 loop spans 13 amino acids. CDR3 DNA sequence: TGTGCCAGCAGCCAGGGACTAGACGGGACCCGGTACTTC. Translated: CASSQGLDGTRYF.

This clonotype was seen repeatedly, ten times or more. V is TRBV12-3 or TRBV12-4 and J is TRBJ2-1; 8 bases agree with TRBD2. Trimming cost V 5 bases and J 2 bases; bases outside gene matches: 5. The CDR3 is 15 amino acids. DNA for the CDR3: TGTGCCAGCAGTCCCGGGGGGGGGCCCTACAATGAGCAGTTCTTC. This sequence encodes CASSPGGGPYNEQFF.

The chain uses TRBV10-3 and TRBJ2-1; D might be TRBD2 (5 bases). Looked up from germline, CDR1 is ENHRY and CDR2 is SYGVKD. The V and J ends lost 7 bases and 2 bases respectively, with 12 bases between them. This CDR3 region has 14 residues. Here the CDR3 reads CAITEGGPYNEQFF. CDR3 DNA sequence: TGTGCCATCACCGAAGGAGGCCCCTACAATGAGCAGTTCTTC.

The CDR3 reads CASSAGQGSYNSPLHF. DNA for the CDR3: TGTGCCAGCAGTGCGGGACAGGGCTCCTATAATTCACCCCTCCACTTT. The V call is TRBV6-1, the J call TRBJ1-6; TRBD1 matches 9 bases. The CDR3 is 16 amino acids. Trimming cost V 4 bases and J 0 bases; bases outside gene matches: 1. Germline CDR1 reads MNHNS; CDR2 reads SASEGT.

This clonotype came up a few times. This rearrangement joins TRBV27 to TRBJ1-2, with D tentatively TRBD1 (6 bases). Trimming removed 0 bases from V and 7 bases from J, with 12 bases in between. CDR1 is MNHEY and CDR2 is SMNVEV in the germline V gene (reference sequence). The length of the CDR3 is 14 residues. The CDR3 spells CASSLSSGAAGYTF. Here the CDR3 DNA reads TGTGCCAGCAGTTTATCGTCAGGGGCCGCTGGCTACACCTTC.

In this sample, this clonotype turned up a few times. The CDR3 loop is CSASGTGGSTDTQYF. CDR3 coding DNA: TGCAGTGCTAGCGGGACAGGGGGGAGCACAGATACGCAGTATTTT. The chain is built from TRBV20-1 and TRBJ2-3, with 11 bases identical to TRBD1. From germline, CDR1 is DFQATT and CDR2 SNEGSKA (reference sequence). The junction had 2 bases not matched to a gene; V was cut back by 3 bases and J by 0 bases. This CDR3 comprises 15 residues.

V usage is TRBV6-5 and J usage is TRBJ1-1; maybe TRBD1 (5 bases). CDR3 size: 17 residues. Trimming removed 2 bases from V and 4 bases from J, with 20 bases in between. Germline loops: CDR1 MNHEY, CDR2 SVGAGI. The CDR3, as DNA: TGTGCCAGCAGTTACGCGAGGGGTTCTTTTTCGGTCACTGAAGCTTTCTTT. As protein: CASSYARGSFSVTEAFF.

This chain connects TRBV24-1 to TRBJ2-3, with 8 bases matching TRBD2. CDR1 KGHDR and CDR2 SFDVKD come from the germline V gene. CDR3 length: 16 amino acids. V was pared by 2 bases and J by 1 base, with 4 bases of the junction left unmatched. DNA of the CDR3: TGTGCCACCAGTGATTATTTGCGGGGGGGCACAGATACGCAGTATTTT. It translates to CATSDYLRGGTDTQYF.

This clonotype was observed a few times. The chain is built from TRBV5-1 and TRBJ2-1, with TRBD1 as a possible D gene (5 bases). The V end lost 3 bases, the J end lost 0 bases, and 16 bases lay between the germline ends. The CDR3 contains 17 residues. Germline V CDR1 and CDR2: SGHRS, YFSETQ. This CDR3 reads CASSWGPNIRSYNEQFF. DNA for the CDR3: TGCGCCAGCAGCTGGGGCCCTAACATCCGCTCCTACAATGAGCAGTTCTTC.

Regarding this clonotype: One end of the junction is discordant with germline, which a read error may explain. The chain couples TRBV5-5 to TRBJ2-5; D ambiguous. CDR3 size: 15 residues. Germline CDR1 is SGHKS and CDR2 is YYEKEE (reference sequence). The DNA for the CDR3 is TGTGCCAGCAGTCCGACCCCCCTTTCCCAAGAGGCCCAGTACTTC. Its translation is CASSPTPLSQEAQYF.

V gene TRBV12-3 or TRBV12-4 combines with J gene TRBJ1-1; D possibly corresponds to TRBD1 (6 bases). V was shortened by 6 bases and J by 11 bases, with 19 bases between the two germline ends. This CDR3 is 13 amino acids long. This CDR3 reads CASSPRGRTKAFF. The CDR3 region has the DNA TGTGCCAGCAGCCCTAGGGGGAGGACTAAGGCTTTCTTT.

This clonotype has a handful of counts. Here the CDR3 reads CASSQDSAGARQETQYF. As DNA, the CDR3 is TGCGCCAGCAGCCAGGACTCAGCGGGAGCTCGGCAAGAGACCCAGTACTTC. The chain uses TRBV4-3 and TRBJ2-5; 8 nucleotides match TRBD2. The CDR3 runs to 17 residues. J gave up 2 bases and V 3 bases, and 11 bases lay outside the gene matches. Germline V gene sequence: CDR1 LGHNA, CDR2 YSLEER.

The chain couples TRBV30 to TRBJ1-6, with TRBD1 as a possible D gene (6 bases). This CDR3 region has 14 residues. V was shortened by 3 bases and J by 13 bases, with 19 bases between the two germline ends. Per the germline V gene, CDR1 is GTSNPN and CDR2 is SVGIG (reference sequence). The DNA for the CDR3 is TGTGCCTGGAGGAGGGGGGGACGGTCCATCCCCCTCCACTTT. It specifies CAWRRGGRSIPLHF.

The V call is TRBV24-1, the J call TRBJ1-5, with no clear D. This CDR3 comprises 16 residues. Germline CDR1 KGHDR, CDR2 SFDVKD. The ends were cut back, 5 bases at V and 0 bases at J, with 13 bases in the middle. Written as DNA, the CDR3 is TGTGCCACCAGTGCCCTTTCCATCTATAGCAATCAGCCCCAGCATTTT. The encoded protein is CATSALSIYSNQPQHF.

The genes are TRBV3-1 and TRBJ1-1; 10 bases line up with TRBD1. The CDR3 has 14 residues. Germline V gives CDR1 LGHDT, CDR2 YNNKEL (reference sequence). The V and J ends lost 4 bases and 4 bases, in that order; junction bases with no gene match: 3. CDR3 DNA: TGTGCCAGCAGCCGGGACAGGGGTCCCACTGAAGCTTTCTTT. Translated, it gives CASSRDRGPTEAFF. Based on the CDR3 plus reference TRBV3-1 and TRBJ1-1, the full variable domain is DTAVSQTPKYLVTQMGNDKSIKCEQNLGHDTMYWYKQDSKKFLKIMFSYNNKELIINETVPNRFSPKSPDKAHLNLHINSLELGDSAVYFCASSRDRGPTEAFFGQGTRLTVV.